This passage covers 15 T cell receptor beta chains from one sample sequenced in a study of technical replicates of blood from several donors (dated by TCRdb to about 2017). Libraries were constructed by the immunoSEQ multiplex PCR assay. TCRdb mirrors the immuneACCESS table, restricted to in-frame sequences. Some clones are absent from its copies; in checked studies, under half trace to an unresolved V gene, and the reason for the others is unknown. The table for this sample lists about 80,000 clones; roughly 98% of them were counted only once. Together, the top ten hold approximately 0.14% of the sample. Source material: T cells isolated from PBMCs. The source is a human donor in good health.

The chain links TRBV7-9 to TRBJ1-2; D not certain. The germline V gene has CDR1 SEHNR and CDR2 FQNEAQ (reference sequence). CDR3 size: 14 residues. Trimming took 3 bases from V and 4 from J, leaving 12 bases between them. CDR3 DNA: TGTGCCAGCAGCTTTGAGTTGGCGGGCTATGGCTACACCTTC. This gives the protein CASSFELAGYGYTF.

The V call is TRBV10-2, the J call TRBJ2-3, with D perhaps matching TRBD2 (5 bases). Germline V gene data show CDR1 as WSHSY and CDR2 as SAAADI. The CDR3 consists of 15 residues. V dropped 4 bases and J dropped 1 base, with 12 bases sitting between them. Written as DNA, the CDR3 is TGCGCCAGCAGTGTTACTAGAGCGGGCACAGATACGCAGTATTTT. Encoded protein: CASSVTRAGTDTQYF.

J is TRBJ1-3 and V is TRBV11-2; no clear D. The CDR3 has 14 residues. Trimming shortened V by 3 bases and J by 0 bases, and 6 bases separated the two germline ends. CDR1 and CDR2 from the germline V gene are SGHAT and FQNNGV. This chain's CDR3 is CASSFAASGNTIYF. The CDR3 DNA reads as TGTGCCAGCAGCTTCGCGGCCTCTGGAAACACCATATATTTT.

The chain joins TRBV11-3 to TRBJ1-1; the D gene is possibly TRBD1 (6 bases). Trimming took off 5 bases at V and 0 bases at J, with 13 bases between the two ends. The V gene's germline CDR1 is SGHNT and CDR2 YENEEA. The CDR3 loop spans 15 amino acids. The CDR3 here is CASSAYREMNTEAFF. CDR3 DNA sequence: TGTGCCAGCAGCGCCTACAGGGAGATGAACACTGAAGCTTTCTTT.

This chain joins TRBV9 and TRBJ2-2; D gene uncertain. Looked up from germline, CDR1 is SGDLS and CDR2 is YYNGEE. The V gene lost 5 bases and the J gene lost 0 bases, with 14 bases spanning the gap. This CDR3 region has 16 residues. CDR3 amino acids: CASRAAAAANTGELFF. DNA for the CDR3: TGTGCCAGCAGAGCTGCGGCTGCCGCGAACACCGGGGAGCTGTTTTTT.

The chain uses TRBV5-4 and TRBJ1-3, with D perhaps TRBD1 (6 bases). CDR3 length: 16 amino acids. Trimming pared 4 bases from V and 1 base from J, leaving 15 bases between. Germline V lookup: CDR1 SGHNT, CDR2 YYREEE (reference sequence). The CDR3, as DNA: TGTGCCAGCAGCGTGGACAGTTCAGTGTCTGGAAACACCATATATTTT. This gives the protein CASSVDSSVSGNTIYF.

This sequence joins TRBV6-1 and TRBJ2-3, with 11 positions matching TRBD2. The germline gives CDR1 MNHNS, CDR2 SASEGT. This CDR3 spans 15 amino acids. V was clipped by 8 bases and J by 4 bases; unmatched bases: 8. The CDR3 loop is CASGLTSGDADTQYF. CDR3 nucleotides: TGTGCCAGCGGACTGACTAGCGGGGATGCAGATACGCAGTATTTT.

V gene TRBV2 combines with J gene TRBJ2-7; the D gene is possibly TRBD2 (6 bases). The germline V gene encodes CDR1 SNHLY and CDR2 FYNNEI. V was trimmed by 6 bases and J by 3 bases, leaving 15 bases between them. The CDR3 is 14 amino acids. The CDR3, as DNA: TGTGCCAGCAGCAGCCGGGACTCTCACTACGAGCAGTACTTC. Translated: CASSSRDSHYEQYF. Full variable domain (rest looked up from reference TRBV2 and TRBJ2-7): EPEVTQTPSHQVTQMGQEVILRCVPISNHLYFYWYRQILGQKVEFLVSFYNNEISEKSEIFDDQFSVERPDGSNFTLKIRSTKLEDSAMYFCASSSRDSHYEQYFGPGTRLTVT.

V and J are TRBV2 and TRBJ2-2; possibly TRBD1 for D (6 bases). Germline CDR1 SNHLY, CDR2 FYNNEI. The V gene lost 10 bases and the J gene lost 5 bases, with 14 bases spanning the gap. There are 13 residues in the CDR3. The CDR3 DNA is TGTGCCATCCTAAACAGGGATACCGGGGAGCTGTTTTTT. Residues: CAILNRDTGELFF.

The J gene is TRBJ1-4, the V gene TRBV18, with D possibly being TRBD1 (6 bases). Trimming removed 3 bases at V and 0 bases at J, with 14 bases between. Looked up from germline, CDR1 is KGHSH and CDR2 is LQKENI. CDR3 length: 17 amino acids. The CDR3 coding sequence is TGTGCCAGCTCACCGCAAAAGGGGGTTGCAACTAATGAAAAACTGTTTTTT. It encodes CASSPQKGVATNEKLFF.

The CDR3 reads CASSLSEAPINEQFF. The CDR3 nucleotides read TGTGCCAGCAGCCTATCGGAGGCCCCTATCAATGAGCAGTTCTTC. The chain couples TRBV27 to TRBJ2-1, with D possibly being TRBD2 (5 bases). Germline V gives CDR1 MNHEY, CDR2 SMNVEV (reference sequence). V was cut by 6 bases and J by 6 bases, with 18 bases left in between. This CDR3 is built from 15 residues.

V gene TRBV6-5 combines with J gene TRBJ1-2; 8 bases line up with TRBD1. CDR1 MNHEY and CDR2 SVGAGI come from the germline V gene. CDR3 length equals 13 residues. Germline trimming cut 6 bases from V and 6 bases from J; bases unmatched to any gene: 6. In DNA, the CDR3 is TGTGCCAGCAGCCTGGGACAGGCAAATGGCTACACCTTC. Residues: CASSLGQANGYTF.

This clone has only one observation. The CDR3 bases are TGTGCCAGCAGCTCTGGCAGGACTAGCGGCACAGATACGCAGTATTTT. This sequence encodes CASSSGRTSGTDTQYF. The J gene is TRBJ2-3, the V gene TRBV7-9, with 9 bases aligning to TRBD2. The CDR3 is 16 residues long. The V and J ends lost 4 bases and 1 base, in that order; junction bases with no gene match: 6. Germline V CDR1 and CDR2: SEHNR, FQNEAQ (reference sequence).

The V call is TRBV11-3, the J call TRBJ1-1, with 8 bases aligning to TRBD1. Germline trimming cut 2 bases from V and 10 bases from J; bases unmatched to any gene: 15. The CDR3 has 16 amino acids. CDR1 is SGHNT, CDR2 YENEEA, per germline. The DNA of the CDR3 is TGTGCCAGCAGCTTAACACGACAGGGGCCATCCGGTGTAGCTTTCTTT. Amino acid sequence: CASSLTRQGPSGVAFF.

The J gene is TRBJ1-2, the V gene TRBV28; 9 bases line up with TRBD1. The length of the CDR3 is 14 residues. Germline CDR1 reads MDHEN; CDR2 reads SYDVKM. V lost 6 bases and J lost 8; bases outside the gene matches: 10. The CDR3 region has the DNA TGTGCCAGCAGACTCACAGGGGGCAGCGAGGGCTACACCTTC. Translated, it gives CASRLTGGSEGYTF.